A single sample is the source of the 14 T cell receptor beta chains below, sequenced in a study of tumor-infiltrating lymphocytes in localized non-small cell lung cancer. Clones were read by immunoSEQ multiplex PCR, and TCRdb kept only the in-frame ones, dropping some. This table has roughly 7,000 clones, 74% appearing once. The sample consisted of uninvolved lung tissue not adjacent to the tumor. These receptors were taken from a human donor with non-small cell lung cancer.

The chain recombines TRBV7-2 with TRBJ2-5; 8 bases are a match to TRBD2. The junction had 7 bases not matched to a gene; V was cut back by 5 bases and J by 2 bases. The CDR3 consists of 15 residues. Germline V CDR1 and CDR2: SGHTA, FQGNSA. The CDR3 DNA follows: TGTGCCAGCAGCCCCCGGGGGGGCCATCAAGAGACCCAGTACTTC. Protein: CASSPRGGHQETQYF.

The chain recombines TRBV7-5 with TRBJ1-5; the D segment call TRBD1 is taken from the table without a DNA check. TRBV7-5 is flagged as a pseudogene. The CDR3 is made up of 15 amino acids. The CDR3 protein is CARSGRTGNYWPQHF. The CDR3 DNA sequence: TGTGCCAGAAGCGGCCGGACAGGGAACTATTGGCCCCAGCATTTT.

V and J are TRBV7-2 and TRBJ2-1; 7 positions match TRBD2. There are 15 residues in the CDR3. V was pared by 1 base and J by 5 bases, with 5 bases of the junction left unmatched. CDR1 and CDR2 (germline): SGHTA, FQGNSA. This CDR3 reads CASSLDGGLHNEQFF. The DNA for the CDR3 is TGTGCCAGCAGCTTAGACGGGGGGTTACACAATGAGCAGTTCTTC.

This chain joins TRBV5-4 and TRBJ2-2, with TRBD1 as a possible D gene (6 bases). V lost 4 bases, J lost 4 bases, and 11 bases lay in between. Germline CDR1 is SGHNT and CDR2 is YYREEE (reference sequence). The CDR3 runs 14 residues. Here the CDR3 reads CASSQGQTTGELFF. The CDR3 nucleotides read TGTGCCAGCAGCCAAGGACAGACCACCGGGGAGCTGTTTTTT. The entire variable domain, with the rest obtained from reference TRBV5-4 and TRBJ2-2, is as follows: ETGVTQSPTHLIKTRGQQVTLRCSSQSGHNTVSWYQQALGQGPQFIFQYYREEENGRGNFPPRFSGLQFPNYSSELNVNALELDDSALYLCASSQGQTTGELFFGEGSRLTVL.

The J gene is TRBJ1-2, the V gene TRBV19, with no clear D. The CDR3 has 12 residues. In germline, CDR1 is LNHDA, CDR2 SQIVND (reference sequence). The V gene lost 9 bases and the J gene lost 7 bases, with 15 bases spanning the gap. CDR3 DNA: TGTGCCAGCCTAGGCAGTGGTGCTGGCTACACCTTC. It is translated as CASLGSGAGYTF.

The chain has TRBV5-4 and TRBJ1-1; D gene ambiguous. The length of the CDR3 is 12 residues. The V end was cut by 0 bases, the J end by 6 bases, with 6 bases between. Germline assignment: CDR1 SGHNT and CDR2 YYREEE (reference sequence). The CDR3 nucleotides are TGTGCCAGCAGCTTGGACCGGTCTGAAGCTTTCTTT. Translated: CASSLDRSEAFF.

The chain combines TRBV5-4 with TRBJ2-7; D unclear. The CDR3 sequence is 12 residues long. With 4 bases removed from V and 0 bases from J, the gap between germline ends came to 5 bases. The germline V gene encodes CDR1 SGHNT and CDR2 YYREEE (reference sequence). CDR3 DNA sequence: TGTGCCAGCAGCCCGAGCTCCTACGAGCAGTACTTC. Translating gives CASSPSSYEQYF.

This clone was found once. The chain joins TRBV21-1 to TRBJ1-2. TRBV21-1 is marked as a pseudogene. The length of the CDR3 is 9 residues. CDR3 in amino acids: CASLGALTF. The CDR3 coding sequence is TGTGCCAGCCTCGGAGCCCTCACCTTC.

This chain joins TRBV5-4 and TRBJ2-7; 11 bases fit TRBD1. Germline V gives CDR1 SGHNT, CDR2 YYREEE (reference sequence). Germline trimming cut 0 bases from V and 11 bases from J; bases unmatched to any gene: 4. The CDR3 sequence is 13 residues long. The CDR3 coding sequence is TGTGCCAGCAGCTTGGGTCCGGGACAGGGGGAGTACTTC. As protein: CASSLGPGQGEYF.

This clone ranks as large (0.1 to 1%). J is TRBJ2-1 and V is TRBV25-1; maybe TRBD2 (7 bases). With 3 bases removed from V and 7 bases from J, the gap between germline ends came to 16 bases. Germline-derived CDR1 and CDR2 are MGHDK and SYGVNS. CDR3 length equals 15 residues. The CDR3, as DNA: TGTGCCAGCAGTGAGGAGGGGGGGCCGGTTAATGAGCAGTTCTTC. As protein: CASSEEGGPVNEQFF.

This clone showed up just a few times. This chain links TRBV5-8 with TRBJ1-2, with D perhaps TRBD1 (5 bases). The germline V gene has CDR1 SGHTS and CDR2 YDEGEE. Trimming stripped 0 bases from V and 3 bases from J, with 12 bases between. This CDR3 has 15 residues. For the CDR3, the DNA is TGTGCCAGCAGCTTGGCGACGGGGACCTACTATGGCTACACCTTC. Protein sequence: CASSLATGTYYGYTF.

This sequence joins TRBV6-5 and TRBJ1-1; 8 bases agree with TRBD1. This CDR3 contains 14 residues. Germline V gene lookup returns CDR1 MNHEY and CDR2 SVGAGI. J gave up 10 bases and V 6 bases, and 13 bases lay outside the gene matches. CDR3 protein: CASRRGQDGRGAFF. The CDR3 nucleotides read TGTGCCAGCAGACGGGGACAGGATGGACGTGGAGCTTTCTTT.

This clone is large (0.1 to 1%) within its sample. The gene calls are TRBV6-1 and TRBJ1-5; D perhaps matches TRBD1 (6 bases). In germline, CDR1 is MNHNS, CDR2 SASEGT. Trimming pared 8 bases from V and 0 bases from J, leaving 11 bases between. The CDR3 is made up of 14 amino acids. The CDR3 DNA sequence: TGTGCCAGCTCTTGGGGGCGTAGCAATCAGCCCCAGCATTTT. Translation: CASSWGRSNQPQHF.

The chain carries TRBV11-3 and TRBJ2-1, with 13 bases that match TRBD2. The ends lost 5 bases at V and 9 bases at J; junction bases unmatched: 7. CDR1 is SGHNT, CDR2 YENEEA, per germline. The CDR3 totals 15 residues. The CDR3 DNA follows: TGTGCCAGCAGCATCGGGACTAGCGGGGTCGTTGAGCAGTTCTTC. This translates into CASSIGTSGVVEQFF.